The 17 T cell receptor beta chains below were found in one sample sequenced in a study of monozygotic twins with inflammatory bowel disease (dated by TCRdb to about 2019). Libraries came from 5' RACE. The instrument given in TCRdb is Illumina HiSeq 2500. TCRdb reprocessed the raw reads; every CDR3 protein sequence is a single record, and DNA is not supplied. The sample table on file contains around 200,000 distinct CDR3 sequences. The ten largest clones add up to around 1.5% of the sample. Sequenced material: blood. The receptors derive from a human donor with ulcerative colitis or Crohn's disease, or a healthy co-twin of an affected twin (not recorded which).

The chain joins TRBV5-1 to TRBJ1-1. This CDR3 spans 16 amino acids. The germline V gene encodes CDR1 SGHRS and CDR2 YFSETQ. CDR3 amino acids: CASSLGEGLPNTEAFF.

CDR3 amino acids: CAIRADSYGYTF. The chain couples TRBV10-3 to TRBJ1-2. CDR1 and CDR2 from the germline V gene are ENHRY and SYGVKD. The length of the CDR3 is 12 residues.

The rearrangement joins TRBV25-1 to TRBJ1-2; as DNA is missing, the TRBD1 call by TCRdb cannot be tested. Looked up from germline, CDR1 is MGHDK and CDR2 is SYGVNS. The CDR3 length is 14 residues. The CDR3 sequence is CASSEPGSNYGYTF.

The chain joins TRBV20-1 to TRBJ2-3; without DNA, the TCRdb call of TRBD1 cannot be checked. There are 14 residues in the CDR3. Germline lookup yields CDR1 DFQATT and CDR2 SNEGSKA (reference sequence). The CDR3 is CSATRGSITDTQYF.

The chain couples TRBV25-1 to TRBJ1-3; as DNA is missing, the TRBD1 call by TCRdb cannot be tested. CDR3 length: 18 residues. CDR1 and CDR2 from the germline V gene are MGHDK and SYGVNS. The CDR3 here is CASSDGRGRLTSGNTIYF. The variable domain in full, with the rest retrieved from reference TRBV25-1 and TRBJ1-3, is EADIYQTPRYLVIGTGKKITLECSQTMGHDKMYWYQQDPGMELHLIHYSYGVNSTEKGDLSSESTVSRIRTEHFPLTLESARPSHTSQYLCASSDGRGRLTSGNTIYFGEGSWLTVV.

The chain combines TRBV20-1 with TRBJ1-1. This CDR3 comprises 13 residues. Germline V gives CDR1 DFQATT, CDR2 SNEGSKA (reference sequence). The CDR3: CSARELRGLKAFF.

This rearrangement joins TRBV7-8 to TRBJ2-1; lacking DNA, the TRBD1 call made by TCRdb goes unchecked. CDR1 and CDR2 (germline): SGHVS, FQNEAQ. The CDR3 runs 16 residues. This CDR3 is CASSPGVSAGVNEQFF.

The rearrangement joins TRBV24-1 to TRBJ2-3; the TCRdb call, TRBD2, lacks DNA for checking. The CDR3 runs to 15 residues. CDR1 is KGHDR, CDR2 SFDVKD, per germline. The CDR3 spells CATRGLAGEVDTQYF.

The genes are TRBV10-2 and TRBJ1-2; TCRdb gives TRBD1 as the D gene, but with no DNA this cannot be confirmed. Germline V gives CDR1 WSHSY, CDR2 SAAADI. The length of the CDR3 is 16 residues. The CDR3 is CASSYSRQAVGYGYTF.

The rearrangement links TRBV7-7 to TRBJ2-3; TCRdb's D call of TRBD1 is untestable without DNA. Germline CDR1 and CDR2: SSHAT and FNYEAQ (reference sequence). The CDR3 loop spans 14 amino acids. CDR3 region: CASSLGNAPDTQYF.

The chain recombines TRBV5-1 with TRBJ2-3; checking the TCRdb D call of TRBD2 is not possible without DNA. CDR1 is SGHRS, CDR2 YFSETQ, per germline. This CDR3 is built from 14 residues. CDR3 region: CASSHGGAGDTQYF.

The chain links TRBV18 to TRBJ2-1; TCRdb picks TRBD1, but there is no DNA to check that call. CDR3 length: 13 amino acids. CDR1 is KGHSH, CDR2 LQKENI, per germline. CDR3 region: CASGGQGIDEQFF.

CDR3 amino acids: CASSSYSGETQYF. The rearrangement links TRBV5-1 to TRBJ2-5; TCRdb proposes TRBD1, but this gene call is untestable without DNA. Germline V lookup: CDR1 SGHRS, CDR2 YFSETQ. The CDR3 totals 13 residues.

This chain links TRBV5-1 with TRBJ2-2. Germline CDR1 SGHRS, CDR2 YFSETQ. The CDR3 sequence is 15 residues long. Here the CDR3 reads CASSARSGVTGELFF.

The rearrangement joins TRBV7-2 to TRBJ2-2; the D call of TRBD1 rests on TCRdb alone, since no DNA is present to check it. Germline loops: CDR1 SGHTA, CDR2 FQGNSA. The CDR3 runs to 14 residues. The CDR3 protein is CASSWGHHTGELFF.

This chain connects TRBV12-3 or TRBV12-4 to TRBJ1-3. CDR3 length equals 14 residues. The CDR3 loop reads CASSPSGGGNTIYF.

This CDR3 reads CASSLVGQGARYGYTF. This sequence joins TRBV27 and TRBJ1-2; TCRdb calls TRBD1, which cannot be checked without DNA. Germline CDR1 is MNHEY and CDR2 is SMNVEV (reference sequence). The CDR3 totals 16 residues.